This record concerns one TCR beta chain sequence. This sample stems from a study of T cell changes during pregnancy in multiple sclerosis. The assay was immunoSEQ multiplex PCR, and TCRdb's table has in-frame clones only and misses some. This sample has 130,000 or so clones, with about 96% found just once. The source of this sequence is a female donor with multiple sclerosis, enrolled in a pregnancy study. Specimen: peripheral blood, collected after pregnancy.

The CDR3: CASSPGQETQYF. CDR3 DNA: TGTGCCAGCTCACCCGGTCAAGAGACCCAGTACTTC. V gene TRBV18 combines with J gene TRBJ2-5; D remains unclear. V lost 3 bases and J lost 2, with 4 bases in between. Germline values: CDR1 KGHSH, CDR2 LQKENI. The CDR3 covers 12 residues.